This entry is about one TCR beta chain. The data were obtained in a study of blood T cell repertoires in COVID-19. At the level of the study: Acute-phase and convalescent COVID-19 samples originated in the United States, Italy and Spain.

After removal of 1 base from V and 4 bases from J, the junction contained 9 bases not matched to a gene. From germline, CDR1 is PRHDT and CDR2 FYEKMQ (reference sequence). The CDR3 covers 17 residues. The authors' processing: Reference gene primer amplification yielded estimated nucleated cell counts. The assay was immunoSEQ multiplex PCR, and TCRdb's table has in-frame clones only and misses some. V and J calls plus clone size are reproduced from that table; the DNA served to infer D and trimming. The sample contains approximately 180,000 clones, 65% to 80% of which appear only once. This sequence originates from a woman in her 50s with acute COVID-19. Sample: PBMCs or T cells enriched from blood (not recorded which). The chain combines TRBV13 with TRBJ1-2; 10 positions match TRBD1. The CDR3 region is CASSLVPETGGGYGYTF. The CDR3 DNA follows: TGTGCCAGCAGCTTAGTCCCCGAGACAGGGGGCGGCTATGGCTACACCTTC. The entire variable domain, with the rest obtained from reference TRBV13 and TRBJ1-2, is as follows: AAGVIQSPRHLIKEKRETATLKCYPIPRHDTVYWYQQGPGQDPQFLISFYEKMQSDKGSIPDRFSAQQFSDYHSELNMSSLELGDSALYFCASSLVPETGGGYGYTFGSGTRLTVV.